Listed here is a single T cell receptor beta chain. The data are from a study of blood T cell repertoires in COVID-19. Whole-study context: PBMCs, B-cell-depleted T cells, or T cells provided the cDNA or gDNA that made up the material.

Someone with COVID-19 had been met by exposed participants within 2 weeks before study entry. Sequenced by immunoSEQ multiplex PCR; TCRdb stores in-frame clones only, minus some. The table includes more than 250,000 clones, approximately 82% detected once. Sequenced input: PBMCs or T cells enriched from blood (not recorded which). The receptor comes from a man aged 35 to 55 who had been exposed to COVID-19.

CDR3 nucleotides: TGTGCCACCAGCAGGGATCGGACGGACTACTTTCGGCAGTACTTC. It translates to CATSRDRTDYFRQYF. The chain carries TRBV15 and TRBJ2-7; possible D gene TRBD2, 6 bases. V lost 3 bases and J 9 bases, leaving 21 bases between the germline ends. Germline-derived CDR1 and CDR2 are LNHNV and YYDKDF (reference sequence). This CDR3 comprises 15 residues.